Ten or more counts support the clone carrying this T cell receptor beta chain. CDR3 length: 14 amino acids. Trimming removed 2 bases from V and 10 bases from J, with 15 bases in between. Germline lookup yields CDR1 SGHAT and CDR2 FQNNGV. This entry belongs to a study of early T cells in non-severe SARS-CoV-2 infection. MiXCR, applied by TCRdb to the 5' RACE reads, yields one record per CDR3 protein. The table shows 60,000 to 75,000 distinct CDR3 sequences, with about 12% occurring only once. The sample comprised whole blood. The chain carries TRBV11-2 and TRBJ2-4; D gene ambiguous. The sequence was obtained from an adult who was a healthcare worker with PCR-confirmed SARS-CoV-2 infection or an uninfected control (not recorded which). CDR3 region: CASSLLVGSTIQYF. The CDR3 DNA reads TGTGCCAGCAGCTTACTAGTTGGCTCGACTATTCAGTACTTC.